This is a list of T cell receptor beta chains from one sample in a study of OX40 agonist ivuxolimab in advanced cancers. Generated by immunoSEQ multiplex PCR, the TCRdb table keeps only in-frame clones and is missing some. The sample holds roughly 80,000 clones, about 93% seen once. The sample in question was CD4+ or CD8+ T cells sorted from blood, obtained in a trial of the OX40 agonist ivuxolimab. Receptors originate from an adult with an advanced solid tumor such as melanoma, head and neck, liver or kidney cancer. Each CDR3 is given with its conserved first and last residue. A D gene is named only where the DNA matches it firmly. Clone size, where shown, is once, few, many, or a class for clones that have expanded.

D | size | J | V | DNA | CDR3
TRBD1 | . | TRBJ1-1 | TRBV7-2 | TGTGCCAGCAGCTACTACAGGGGTGAAGCTTTCTTT | CASSYYRGEAFF
. | once | TRBJ1-6 | TRBV6-1 | TGTGCCAGCAGTGAAGATCTCGCGGCTAATTCACCCCTCCACTTT | CASSEDLAANSPLHF
. | . | TRBJ2-3 | TRBV11-2 | TGTGCCAGCAGCTTAGTTGGAAGCCGGGGCACAGATACGCAGTATTTT | CASSLVGSRGTDTQYF
TRBD2 | . | TRBJ2-1 | TRBV2 | TGTGCCAGCAGCGCTCTAGCGGGAGCTGGCAATGAGCAGTTCTTC | CASSALAGAGNEQFF
. | . | TRBJ2-2 | TRBV7-2 | TGTGCCACCAGTTTAGGCCCTCAGATGAACACCGGGGAGCTGTTTTTT | CATSLGPQMNTGELFF
. | few | TRBJ1-2 | TRBV4-1 | TGCGCCAGCAGCCAAGTTACAGGGAATGGCTACACCTTC | CASSQVTGNGYTF
. | . | TRBJ1-1 | TRBV9 | TGTGCCAGCAGCGGATACCTGCAGGAGGACGGGCGGCGCACTGAAGCTTTCTTT | CASSGYLQEDGRRTEAFF
. | . | TRBJ2-5 | TRBV4-3 | TGCGCCAGCAGCCAAGAAATTCTCGGGGGCCTTGGGGAGACCCAGTACTTC | CASSQEILGGLGETQYF
. | . | TRBJ2-1 | TRBV7-7 | TGTGCTAGCAGCTTAGATCCGGGGAGCTCCTACAATGAGCAGTTCTTC | CASSLDPGSSYNEQFF
. | . | TRBJ2-7 | TRBV9 | TGTGCCAGCAGCGTGGCAGGAGACTACGAGCAGTACTTC | CASSVAGDYEQYF
TRBD2 | . | TRBJ2-1 | TRBV9 | TGTGCCAGCAGCGTAGTTGGCGCGGGGGGAGTCGATGAGCAGTTCTTC | CASSVVGAGGVDEQFF
TRBD1 | . | TRBJ1-5 | TRBV2 | TGTGCCAGCAGTCAGGGACAGTCTAGCAATCAGCCCCAGCATTTT | CASSQGQSSNQPQHF
. | . | TRBJ2-7 | TRBV5-5 | TGTGCCAGCAGCCAGTCGAGGGAGCAGTACTTC | CASSQSREQYF
TRBD2 | . | TRBJ2-3 | TRBV10-3 | TGTGCCACCATGTCGCCGGGACTAGACTCAGATACGCAGTATTTT | CATMSPGLDSDTQYF
. | . | TRBJ1-1 | TRBV6-1 | TGTGCCAGCAGCGTCACTTTTTTCGGGGACACTGAAGCTTTCTTT | CASSVTFFGDTEAFF
. | . | TRBJ1-1 | TRBV6-6 | TGTGCCAGCAGTTACGGGGGAACTGAAGCTTTCTTT | CASSYGGTEAFF
TRBD2 | . | TRBJ2-1 | TRBV5-4 | TGTGCCAGCAGCCCGATAGCGGGAGAACAGTTCTTC | CASSPIAGEQFF
. | . | TRBJ1-1 | TRBV18 | TGTGCCAGCTCACCACCGCAGGACACTGAAGCTTTCTTT | CASSPPQDTEAFF
. | . | TRBJ2-1 | TRBV5-6 | TGTGCCAGCAGCTTGCCCAACAACAATGAGCAGTTCTTC | CASSLPNNNEQFF
TRBD1 | . | TRBJ2-7 | TRBV27 | TGTGCCAGCAGTTTATGGACAGGGGGTAGGGAGCAGTACTTC | CASSLWTGGREQYF
TRBD2 | once | TRBJ2-1 | TRBV5-4 | TGTGCCAGCAGGAGCACCAGCGGGATAAGGATCTTCTTC | CASRSTSGIRIFF
. | . | TRBJ1-5 | TRBV7-2 | TGTGCCAGCAGCTTCGGCCTGTATAGCAATCAGCCCCAGCATTTT | CASSFGLYSNQPQHF
. | . | TRBJ2-1 | TRBV7-4 | TGTGCCAGCAGCTTCTATAGGGGAAACAATGAGCAGTTCTTC | CASSFYRGNNEQFF
. | . | TRBJ2-7 | TRBV5-6 | TGTGCCAGCAGCTTGGGGCAGAGCTACGAGCAGTACTTC | CASSLGQSYEQYF
. | once | TRBJ2-1 | TRBV4-1 | TGCGCCAGCAGCCTCGAATTATACAATGAGCAGTTCTTC | CASSLELYNEQFF
. | . | TRBJ2-7 | TRBV15 | TGTGCCACCAGCAGGGCTGCCGGGACTGCTGACTACGAGCAGTACTTC | CATSRAAGTADYEQYF
. | . | TRBJ2-2 | TRBV5-1 | TGCGCCAGCAGCTTGGCCGGGGTGCCGAACACCGGGGAGCTGTTTTTT | CASSLAGVPNTGELFF
. | . | TRBJ2-5 | TRBV10-2 | TGCGCCAGCAGTGAGTCCGGGGTGGGAGAGACCCAGTACTTC | CASSESGVGETQYF
TRBD2 | . | TRBJ2-7 | TRBV29-1 | TGCAGCGTTGAATCTTCTAGCGGGACCACCTACGAGCAGTACTTC | CSVESSSGTTYEQYF
. | . | TRBJ2-1 | TRBV30 | TGTGCCTGGAGTGTGTACGGGAGTGACGGCAATGAGCAGTTCTTC | CAWSVYGSDGNEQFF
. | . | TRBJ2-7 | TRBV7-2 | TGTGCCAGCAGCTTAGAGTTCAGAGAGGGTCCCTACGAGCAGTACTTC | CASSLEFREGPYEQYF
. | . | TRBJ1-1 | TRBV27 | TGTGCCAGCAGTTTATCGACACGGACTGAAGCTTTCTTT | CASSLSTRTEAFF
. | . | TRBJ1-2 | TRBV13 | TGTGCCAGCAGCTTAGGCATTAACGGCTACACCTTC | CASSLGINGYTF
. | . | TRBJ2-5 | TRBV27 | TGTGCCAGCAGTTCCACGACAGGACTTAGAGAGACCCAGTACTTC | CASSSTTGLRETQYF
. | . | TRBJ1-2 | TRBV28 | TGTGCCAGCAGATCCTACAGGGCCCCTGGTAGCTATGGCTTCTACACCTTC | CASRSYRAPGSYGFYTF
. | . | TRBJ2-2 | TRBV7-9 | TGTGCCAGCAGCCTCGTGTTGGGAACCGGGGAGCTGTTTTTT | CASSLVLGTGELFF
. | . | TRBJ2-3 | TRBV5-1 | TGCGCCAGCAGCTTGGCCAGGGACGCAGATACGCAGTATTTT | CASSLARDADTQYF
. | . | TRBJ2-7 | TRBV27 | TGTGCCAGCAGTCGGGACGGCTCCTACGAGCAGTACTTC | CASSRDGSYEQYF
TRBD1 | . | TRBJ1-5 | TRBV14 | TGTGCCAGCAGCCAAGGGACAGGGAATCAGCCCCAGCATTTT | CASSQGTGNQPQHF
TRBD2 | . | TRBJ2-7 | TRBV11-2 | TGTGCCAGCAGCTCTGGGGCTAGCGGGGTTTACGAGCAGTACTTC | CASSSGASGVYEQYF
. | . | TRBJ1-4 | TRBV9 | TGTGCCAGCAGCGCCGGGACGCAAGCAACTAATGAAAAACTGTTTTTT | CASSAGTQATNEKLFF
TRBD2 | . | TRBJ2-7 | TRBV6-5 | TGTGCCAGCAGTCAGGGACTAGCGGGGGGTTTGTACTTC | CASSQGLAGGLYF
TRBD2 | once | TRBJ2-1 | TRBV5-6 | TGTGCCAGCAGCACGGGACTAGCATACAATGAGCAGTTCTTC | CASSTGLAYNEQFF
. | . | TRBJ2-1 | TRBV27 | TGTGCCAGCAGTCAGAACCTTTACAATGAGCAGTTCTTC | CASSQNLYNEQFF
TRBD1 | . | TRBJ2-3 | TRBV27 | TGTGCCAGCAGTTCCCTCGGACAGGGGAGCACAGATACGCAGTATTTT | CASSSLGQGSTDTQYF
. | . | TRBJ2-1 | TRBV7-9 | TGTGCCAGCAGCTTGGGTGATGAGCAGTTCTTC | CASSLGDEQFF
. | . | TRBJ2-7 | TRBV5-1 | TGCGCCAGCAGCTTTGAGGTCGGGAACTCCTACGAGCAGTACTTC | CASSFEVGNSYEQYF
TRBD1 | . | TRBJ2-3 | TRBV4-2 | TGTGCCAGCACCCAAGGGGGACAGCTCACAGATACGCAGTATTTT | CASTQGGQLTDTQYF
. | . | TRBJ1-2 | TRBV29-1 | TGCAGCGTTACGCAGGGAGGCCCCTATGGCTACACCTTC | CSVTQGGPYGYTF
TRBD1 | . | TRBJ1-1 | TRBV27 | TGTGCCAGCAGTTTTCTCCCACAGGGGGCACCGAACACTGAAGCTTTCTTT | CASSFLPQGAPNTEAFF
. | . | TRBJ2-5 | TRBV11-2 | TGTGCCAGCAGCTTAGGGCCGCTCGAGACCCAGTACTTC | CASSLGPLETQYF
. | once | TRBJ2-3 | TRBV18 | TGTGCCAGCTCACCCGGGCCAGCGGAGGTCACAGATACGCAGTATTTT | CASSPGPAEVTDTQYF
. | . | TRBJ2-7 | TRBV4-1 | TGCGCCAGCAGCCAAGAACCGGATCTCTCCTACGAGCAGTACTTC | CASSQEPDLSYEQYF
. | . | TRBJ1-1 | TRBV5-6 | TGTGCCAGCAGCTTGGCGGGGAGCACTGAAGCTTTCTTT | CASSLAGSTEAFF
. | . | TRBJ1-2 | TRBV6-5 | TGTGCCAGCAGTTACGGCGATGGTGGCTACACCTTC | CASSYGDGGYTF
. | . | TRBJ2-7 | TRBV6-1 | TGTGCCAGCAGTGAAGGGAGCTCCTACGAGCAGTACTTC | CASSEGSSYEQYF
. | . | TRBJ2-2 | TRBV27 | TGTGCCACCGCCCCGTCTAGTGGGGAGCTGTTTTTT | CATAPSSGELFF
. | . | TRBJ2-3 | TRBV29-1 | TGCAGCGTTGCGAGAAGGGGTGGGCGCACAGATACGCAGTATTTT | CSVARRGGRTDTQYF
. | once | TRBJ1-1 | TRBV28 | TGTGCCAGCAGTGCCCCCAGGGACGCGAACACTGAAGCTTTCTTT | CASSAPRDANTEAFF